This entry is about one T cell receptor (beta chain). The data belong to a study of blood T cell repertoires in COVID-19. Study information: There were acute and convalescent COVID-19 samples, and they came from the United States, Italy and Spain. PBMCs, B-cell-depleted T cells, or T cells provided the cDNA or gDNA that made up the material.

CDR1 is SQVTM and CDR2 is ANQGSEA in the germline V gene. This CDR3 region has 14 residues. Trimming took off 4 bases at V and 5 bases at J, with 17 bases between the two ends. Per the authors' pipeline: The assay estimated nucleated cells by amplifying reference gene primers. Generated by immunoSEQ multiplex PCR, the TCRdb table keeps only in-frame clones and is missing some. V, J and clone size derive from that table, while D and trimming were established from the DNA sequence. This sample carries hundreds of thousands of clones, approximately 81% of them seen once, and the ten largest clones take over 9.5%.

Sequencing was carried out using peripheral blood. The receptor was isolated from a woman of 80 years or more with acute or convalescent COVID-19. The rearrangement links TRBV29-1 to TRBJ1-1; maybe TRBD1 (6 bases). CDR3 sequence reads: CSVALGGRGTEAFF. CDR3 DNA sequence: TGCAGCGTTGCCCTAGGAGGGAGGGGGACTGAAGCTTTCTTT.